One and the same sample provided the 28 T cell receptor beta chains below, sequenced in a study of T cells in Graves' hyperthyroidism and ophthalmopathy (dated 2019 in TCRdb). The receptor library was made with multiplex PCR. Data came from an Illumina HiSeq 2000. Amplification of TCR beta CDR3 regions was carried out from RNA transcripts. The TCR CDR3 was subjected to a first round of RT-PCR using the HTBI primer set and the Qiagen OneStep RT-PCR kit. The public reads were reanalyzed by TCRdb: fastp trimming at Q25, MiXCR alignment, in-frame beta chains only. For every CDR3 protein sequence, its rows merge into one entry that carries the most common genes and DNA. This sample gives under 750,000 distinct CDR3 sequences in total; roughly a sixth of them show up just once. The top ten clonotypes cover about a sixth of the sample. Sequencing was performed on blood. These receptors all come from a woman aged 50 to 60 with Graves' hyperthyroidism that later progressed to Graves' ophthalmopathy.

At least ten counts were recorded for this clonotype. The rearrangement joins TRBV11-2 to TRBJ2-5; TRBD1 matches 9 bases. Per the germline V gene, CDR1 is SGHAT and CDR2 is FQNNGV. This CDR3 comprises 16 residues. After removal of 1 base from V and 2 bases from J, the junction contained 5 bases not matched to a gene. CDR3 region: CASSLVLGQGQETQYF. The CDR3 DNA sequence: TGTGCCAGCAGCTTAGTTCTTGGACAGGGGCAAGAGACCCAGTACTTC.

This clonotype was observed a few times. The V gene is TRBV9, the J gene TRBJ2-1; maybe TRBD2 (5 bases). V was trimmed by 4 bases and J by 9 bases, leaving 23 bases between them. This CDR3 comprises 16 residues. CDR1 and CDR2 (germline): SGDLS, YYNGEE. The CDR3 protein is CASSPGTREPWGEQFF. The CDR3 DNA reads as TGTGCCAGCAGCCCAGGAACTAGAGAGCCCTGGGGTGAGCAGTTCTTC.

This clonotype was seen many times. Here the CDR3 DNA reads TGCAGTGCCCCCCCGCGGGCGCTCAGCACAGATACGCAGTATTTT. It encodes CSAPPRALSTDTQYF. The chain joins TRBV20-1 to TRBJ2-3, with D possibly TRBD2 on 5 matching bases. The ends were cut back, 6 bases at V and 0 bases at J, with 16 bases in the middle. The CDR3 extends over 15 amino acids. Looked up from germline, CDR1 is DFQATT and CDR2 is SNEGSKA (reference sequence).

This clonotype was seen repeatedly, ten times or more. This rearrangement joins TRBV12-3 or TRBV12-4 to TRBJ2-1; perhaps TRBD1 as D (6 bases). This CDR3 region has 14 residues. V lost 9 bases, J lost 4 bases, and 16 bases lay in between. CDR3 protein: CASTDSLDYNEQFF. The CDR3 region has the DNA TGTGCCAGTACGGACAGTCTGGATTACAATGAGCAGTTCTTC.

This clonotype appeared a few times. The genes are TRBV7-6 and TRBJ1-4, with D uncertain. The V and J ends lost 2 bases and 7 bases respectively, with 17 bases between them. Germline CDR1 is SGHVS and CDR2 is FNYEAQ. This CDR3 has 16 residues. The DNA of the CDR3 is TGTGCCAGCAGCTTAAGTATGGCCTCAGTTAGTGAAAAACTGTTTTTT. It codes for CASSLSMASVSEKLFF.

The chain has TRBV6-1 and TRBJ1-4; 7 bases fit TRBD1. The CDR3 is 15 residues long. With 3 bases clipped from V and 3 bases from J, the junction kept 4 bases outside the gene matches. Germline V gene sequence: CDR1 MNHNS, CDR2 SASEGT. Here the CDR3 reads CASSETGRANEKLFF. The CDR3 nucleotides are TGTGCCAGCAGTGAGACAGGGAGGGCTAATGAAAAACTGTTTTTT.

This clonotype was recorded many times. This chain joins TRBV20-1 and TRBJ2-3; 9 nucleotides agree with TRBD1. V was clipped by 6 bases and J by 3 bases; unmatched bases: 7. The CDR3 loop spans 14 amino acids. The V gene's germline CDR1 is DFQATT and CDR2 SNEGSKA (reference sequence). The CDR3 sequence: CSASRGQGTDTQYF. The CDR3 DNA sequence: TGCAGTGCATCCCGGGGACAGGGAACAGATACGCAGTATTTT.

This clonotype came up many times. V usage is TRBV2 and J usage is TRBJ2-2, with TRBD2 matching over 9 bases. J lost 2 bases, V lost 2 bases, and 3 bases had no gene match. Germline CDR1 SNHLY, CDR2 FYNNEI. The CDR3 spans 16 residues. The CDR3 region has the DNA TGTGCCAGCAGTGAACTAGCGGGGACTAACACCGGGGAGCTGTTTTTT. Amino acid sequence: CASSELAGTNTGELFF. Combining the CDR3 with reference TRBV2 and TRBJ2-2 gives the whole variable domain EPEVTQTPSHQVTQMGQEVILRCVPISNHLYFYWYRQILGQKVEFLVSFYNNEISEKSEIFDDQFSVERPDGSNFTLKIRSTKLEDSAMYFCASSELAGTNTGELFFGEGSRLTVL.

V gene TRBV9 combines with J gene TRBJ1-1; the D is unclear. There are 15 residues in the CDR3. Germline loops: CDR1 SGDLS, CDR2 YYNGEE. The V and J ends lost 0 bases and 0 bases respectively, with 9 bases between them. CDR3 sequence reads: CASSVGSQMNTEAFF. The CDR3, as DNA: TGTGCCAGCAGCGTAGGATCGCAGATGAACACTGAAGCTTTCTTT.

Notes on this clonotype: A much larger clone is a single base away; this may be a read error. The chain is built from TRBV3-1 and TRBJ1-2; D unclear. The V and J ends lost 7 bases and 4 bases respectively, with 19 bases between them. Looked up from germline, CDR1 is LGHDT and CDR2 is YNNKEL (reference sequence). The CDR3 loop spans 15 amino acids. CDR3 coding DNA: TGTGCCAGCATCCCGGCCATCCCAGGTAGCTATGGCTACACCTTC. Translating it yields CASIPAIPGSYGYTF.

This clonotype was counted ten times or more. V and J are TRBV18 and TRBJ1-2; TRBD1 might be the D (6 bases). The CDR3 contains 15 residues. Per germline, CDR1 KGHSH and CDR2 LQKENI. V was pared by 2 bases and J by 0 bases, with 10 bases between. CDR3 sequence (DNA): TGTGCCAGCTCACCAAAGGGACACCCTAACTATGGCTACACCTTC. This sequence encodes CASSPKGHPNYGYTF.

A few counts support this clonotype. V is TRBV29-1 and J is TRBJ2-2; D is possibly TRBD1 (6 bases). Deletions cut 8 bases from V and 0 bases from J, with 16 bases between. In germline, CDR1 is SQVTM, CDR2 ANQGSEA. There are 15 residues in the CDR3. CDR3 nucleotide sequence: TGCAGCTGCGGAACAGGGAAAACGAACACCGGGGAGCTGTTTTTT. Its protein product is CSCGTGKTNTGELFF.

This clonotype was counted at least ten times. V is TRBV11-2 and J is TRBJ2-5, with D maybe TRBD1 (6 bases). The CDR3 sequence is 14 residues long. The germline gives CDR1 SGHAT, CDR2 FQNNGV. The V gene lost 2 bases and the J gene lost 5 bases, with 12 bases spanning the gap. CDR3 in amino acids: CASSLIQGEETQYF. The CDR3 nucleotides are TGTGCCAGCAGCTTAATACAGGGCGAGGAGACCCAGTACTTC. The full variable domain, rest sourced from reference TRBV11-2 and TRBJ2-5, is EAGVAQSPRYKIIEKRQSVAFWCNPISGHATLYWYQQILGQGPKLLIQFQNNGVVDDSQLPKDRFSAERLKGVDSTLKIQPAKLEDSAVYLCASSLIQGEETQYFGPGTRLLVL.

The rearrangement uses TRBV12-3 or TRBV12-4 and TRBJ1-3; tentative D call: TRBD1 (5 bases). V was pared by 6 bases and J by 0 bases, with 21 bases between. The CDR3 covers 18 residues. This CDR3 reads CASSLQTDMLFSGNTIYF. The CDR3 DNA is TGTGCCAGCAGCCTACAGACAGATATGTTATTCTCTGGAAACACCATATATTTT.

The genes are TRBV29-1 and TRBJ2-5; 7 bases fit TRBD2. The V gene end was trimmed by 3 bases and the J gene end by 4 bases; junction bases not matched to a gene: 11. The CDR3 totals 15 residues. Germline lookup yields CDR1 SQVTM and CDR2 ANQGSEA. The CDR3 DNA sequence: TGCAGCGTTGATCCGGAGCGGGATGAACTAGAGACCCAGTACTTC. The encoded protein is CSVDPERDELETQYF. The full variable domain, its missing parts supplied by reference TRBV29-1 and TRBJ2-5, is SAVISQKPSRDICQRGTSLTIQCQVDSQVTMMFWYRQQPGQSLTLIATANQGSEATYESGFVIDKFPISRPNLTFSTLTVSNMSPEDSSIYLCSVDPERDELETQYFGPGTRLLVL.

This chain uses TRBV3-1 with TRBJ2-2; perhaps D is TRBD1 or TRBD2 (5 bases each). The CDR3 covers 15 residues. CDR1 and CDR2 (germline): LGHDT, YNNKEL (reference sequence). Trimming cost V 6 bases and J 2 bases, with 13 bases left between them. CDR3 amino acids: CASRSRGQNTGELFF. As DNA, the CDR3 is TGTGCCAGCAGGTCTCGGGGCCAAAACACCGGGGAGCTGTTTTTT.

The gene calls are TRBV29-1 and TRBJ2-1; 10 bases are a match to TRBD2. This CDR3 is built from 14 residues. The V gene's germline CDR1 is SQVTM and CDR2 ANQGSEA. The V gene end was trimmed by 7 bases and the J gene end by 6 bases; junction bases not matched to a gene: 9. The CDR3 loop is CSADLAGVLNEQFF. DNA of the CDR3: TGCAGCGCCGACCTAGCGGGGGTGCTCAATGAGCAGTTCTTC.

This clonotype was seen many times. This chain joins TRBV13 and TRBJ1-2; the D gene is possibly TRBD1 (5 bases). Germline CDR1 and CDR2: PRHDT and FYEKMQ (reference sequence). The CDR3 is made up of 13 amino acids. V was trimmed by 5 bases and J by 3 bases, leaving 10 bases between them. The CDR3 sequence: CASSPGGYYGYTF. The CDR3 DNA reads as TGTGCCAGCAGCCCGGGGGGGTACTATGGCTACACCTTC. The full variable domain, in which reference TRBV13 and TRBJ1-2 provide the parts outside the CDR3, is AAGVIQSPRHLIKEKRETATLKCYPIPRHDTVYWYQQGPGQDPQFLISFYEKMQSDKGSIPDRFSAQQFSDYHSELNMSSLELGDSALYFCASSPGGYYGYTFGSGTRLTVV.

This clonotype was seen many times. The CDR3 region has the DNA TGTGCCAGCAGCGCCGGGACAGACACATACGAGCAGTACTTC. Residues: CASSAGTDTYEQYF. The chain couples TRBV7-9 to TRBJ2-7, with 7 bases that match TRBD1. The V segment lost 5 bases and the J segment 4 bases; nucleotides outside the gene matches: 8. The CDR3 runs 14 residues. Germline loops: CDR1 SEHNR, CDR2 FQNEAQ (reference sequence).

This clonotype was picked up many times. The rearrangement uses TRBV12-3 or TRBV12-4 and TRBJ2-3, with D possibly matching TRBD1 (6 bases). Between the trimmed V and J ends, which lost 3 bases and 2 bases, there was a span of 12 bases. This CDR3 is built from 15 residues. The CDR3 is CASSLTGQVTDTQYF. Written as DNA, the CDR3 is TGTGCCAGCAGTTTGACAGGACAAGTCACAGATACGCAGTATTTT.

This clonotype came up many times. This chain links TRBV2 with TRBJ1-2; the D gene is possibly TRBD1 (5 bases). Germline-derived CDR1 and CDR2 are SNHLY and FYNNEI. V lost 4 bases and J lost 3, with 21 bases in between. The CDR3 consists of 17 residues. CDR3 sequence (DNA): TGTGCCAGCAGTGCCCAGATCGGGGGTTTTTCAGACTATGGCTACACCTTC. It is translated as CASSAQIGGFSDYGYTF.

In this sample, this clonotype turned up many times. The CDR3 protein is CSARDPSGGVYEQFF. In DNA form, the CDR3 reads TGCAGTGCTAGGGATCCTAGCGGGGGGGTCTATGAGCAGTTCTTC. This chain uses TRBV20-1 with TRBJ2-1; 12 nucleotides agree with TRBD2. Germline CDR1 reads DFQATT; CDR2 reads SNEGSKA (reference sequence). Unmatched junction bases numbered 8, after V lost 3 bases and J lost 8 bases. The CDR3 consists of 15 residues.

A few counts support this clonotype. The rearrangement uses TRBV12-3 or TRBV12-4 and TRBJ1-2, with TRBD1 matching over 10 bases. This CDR3 contains 13 residues. Trimming cost V 6 bases and J 4 bases; bases outside gene matches: 2. The CDR3 reads CASRGQGLYGYTF. CDR3 nucleotides: TGTGCCAGCAGGGGACAGGGGCTCTATGGCTACACCTTC.

The V gene is TRBV3-1, the J gene TRBJ2-3; D is undetermined. With 1 base removed from V and 0 bases from J, the gap between germline ends came to 8 bases. The CDR3 has 15 amino acids. The germline gives CDR1 LGHDT, CDR2 YNNKEL (reference sequence). CDR3 region: CASSQGQLSTDTQYF. CDR3 bases: TGTGCCAGCAGCCAAGGTCAGCTTAGCACAGATACGCAGTATTTT.

The chain combines TRBV5-1 with TRBJ2-3; D might be TRBD1 (6 bases). With 4 bases removed from V and 4 bases from J, the gap between germline ends came to 13 bases. CDR3 length: 14 amino acids. The germline gives CDR1 SGHRS, CDR2 YFSETQ. The CDR3 protein is CASSEGQLADTQYF. The CDR3, as DNA: TGCGCCAGCAGCGAAGGACAGTTGGCAGATACGCAGTATTTT. Full variable domain (outside the CDR3, taken from reference TRBV5-1 and TRBJ2-3): KAGVTQTPRYLIKTRGQQVTLSCSPISGHRSVSWYQQTPGQGLQFLFEYFSETQRNKGNFPGRFSGRQFSNSRSEMNVSTLELGDSALYLCASSEGQLADTQYFGPGTRLTVL.

A note on this clonotype: It may be a read error: a sequence one base away is much more abundant. The rearrangement uses TRBV11-2 and TRBJ2-5, with a possible D match to TRBD2 (6 bases). The germline V gene encodes CDR1 SGHAT and CDR2 FQNNGV. V lost 5 bases to trimming and J lost 3 bases, with 10 bases between them. This CDR3 comprises 13 residues. CDR3 DNA sequence: TGTGCCAGCAGCGGGGACTTCAAAGAGACCCAGTACTTC. It specifies CASSGDFKETQYF.

V usage is TRBV11-2 and J usage is TRBJ2-7; TRBD1 aligns across 7 bases. This CDR3 has 16 residues. With V trimmed by 5 bases and J by 2 bases, 12 bases remained unmatched. CDR1 is SGHAT and CDR2 is FQNNGV in the germline V gene. The CDR3 bases are TGTGCCAGCAGCCCGTGGGACAGCGTTATCGCCTACGAGCAGTACTTC. Residues: CASSPWDSVIAYEQYF.

Many counts were recorded for this clonotype. The V call is TRBV11-2, the J call TRBJ2-5, with D hard to call. This CDR3 is built from 16 residues. V lost 1 base and J lost 1, with 13 bases in between. Germline V gene data show CDR1 as SGHAT and CDR2 as FQNNGV. CDR3 DNA sequence: TGTGCCAGCAGCTTAGGTCTAGACAACCCCCAAGAGACCCAGTACTTC. Encoded protein: CASSLGLDNPQETQYF.